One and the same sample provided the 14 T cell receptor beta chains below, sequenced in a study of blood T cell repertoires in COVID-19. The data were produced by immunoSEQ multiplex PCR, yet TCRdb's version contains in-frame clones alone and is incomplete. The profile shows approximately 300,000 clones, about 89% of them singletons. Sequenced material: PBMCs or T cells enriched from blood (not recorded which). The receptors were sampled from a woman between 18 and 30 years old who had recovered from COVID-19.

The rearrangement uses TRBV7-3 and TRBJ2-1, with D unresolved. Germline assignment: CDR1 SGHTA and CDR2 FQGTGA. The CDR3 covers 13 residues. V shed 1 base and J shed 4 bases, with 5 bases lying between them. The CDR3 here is CASSLNLYNEQFF. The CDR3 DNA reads TGTGCCAGCAGCTTAAATCTTTACAATGAGCAGTTCTTC.

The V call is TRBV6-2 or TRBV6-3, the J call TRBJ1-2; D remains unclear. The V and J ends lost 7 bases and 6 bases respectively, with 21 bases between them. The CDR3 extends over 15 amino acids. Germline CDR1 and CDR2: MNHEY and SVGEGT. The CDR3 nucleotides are TGTGCCAGCACCCCGGGAGGCAGTCCCCTCGATGGCTACACCTTC. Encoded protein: CASTPGGSPLDGYTF.

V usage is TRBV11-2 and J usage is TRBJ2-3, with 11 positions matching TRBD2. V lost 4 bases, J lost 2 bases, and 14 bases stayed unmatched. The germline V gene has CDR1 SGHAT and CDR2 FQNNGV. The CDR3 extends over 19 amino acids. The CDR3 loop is CASSSTSGSSPTFTDTQYF. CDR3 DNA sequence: TGTGCCAGCAGCTCCACTAGCGGGAGTTCCCCCACTTTCACAGATACGCAGTATTTT.

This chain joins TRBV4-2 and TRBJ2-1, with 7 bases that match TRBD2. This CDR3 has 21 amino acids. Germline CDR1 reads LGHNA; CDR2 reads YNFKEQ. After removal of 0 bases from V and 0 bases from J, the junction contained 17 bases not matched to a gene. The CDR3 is CASSQDLTSLAGGFSYNEQFF. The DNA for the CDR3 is TGTGCCAGCAGCCAAGATCTAACGTCGTTAGCGGGCGGGTTCTCCTACAATGAGCAGTTCTTC.

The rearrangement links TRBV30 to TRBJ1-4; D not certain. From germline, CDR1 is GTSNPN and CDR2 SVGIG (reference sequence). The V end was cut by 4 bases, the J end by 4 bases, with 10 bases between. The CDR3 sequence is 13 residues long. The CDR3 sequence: CAWKSRYNEKLFF. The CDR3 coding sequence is TGTGCCTGGAAAAGCAGGTATAATGAAAAACTGTTTTTT.

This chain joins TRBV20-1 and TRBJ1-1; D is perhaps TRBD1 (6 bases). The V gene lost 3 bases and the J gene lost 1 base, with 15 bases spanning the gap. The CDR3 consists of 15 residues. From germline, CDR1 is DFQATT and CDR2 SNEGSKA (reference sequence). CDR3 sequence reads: CSASGFGRGNTEAFF. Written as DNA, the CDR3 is TGCAGTGCTAGTGGCTTCGGCAGGGGGAACACTGAAGCTTTCTTT.

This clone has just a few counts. The CDR3 region has the DNA TGTGCCAGCAGTCTGAAGCCGAGCACCGGGGAGCTGTTTTTT. It translates to CASSLKPSTGELFF. The chain has TRBV28 and TRBJ2-2, with D hard to call. The V end lost 5 bases, the J end lost 4 bases, and 11 bases lay between the germline ends. In germline, CDR1 is MDHEN, CDR2 SYDVKM. The CDR3 totals 14 residues.

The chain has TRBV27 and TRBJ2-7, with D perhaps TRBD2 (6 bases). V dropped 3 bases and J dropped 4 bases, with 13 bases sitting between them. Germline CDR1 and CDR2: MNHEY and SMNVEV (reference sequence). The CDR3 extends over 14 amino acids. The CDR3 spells CASSLNPLAYEQYF. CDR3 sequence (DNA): TGTGCCAGCAGTTTGAATCCGCTAGCGTACGAGCAGTACTTC.

Written as DNA, the CDR3 is TGTGCCAGCAGTTCAGGACTAGCGGGAGCCGAGCAGTACTTC. Protein sequence: CASSSGLAGAEQYF. This sequence joins TRBV27 and TRBJ2-7, with TRBD2 identical over 13 bases. Germline V lookup: CDR1 MNHEY, CDR2 SMNVEV (reference sequence). The CDR3 extends over 14 amino acids. With V trimmed by 4 bases and J by 6 bases, 3 bases remained unmatched.

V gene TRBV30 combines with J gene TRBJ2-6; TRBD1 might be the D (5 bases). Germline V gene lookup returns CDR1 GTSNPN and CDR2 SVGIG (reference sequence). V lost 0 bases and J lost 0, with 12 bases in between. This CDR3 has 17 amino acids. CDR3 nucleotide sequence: TGTGCCTGGAGTGTGACAGTGAAGTACTCTGGGGCCAACGTCCTGACTTTC. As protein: CAWSVTVKYSGANVLTF.

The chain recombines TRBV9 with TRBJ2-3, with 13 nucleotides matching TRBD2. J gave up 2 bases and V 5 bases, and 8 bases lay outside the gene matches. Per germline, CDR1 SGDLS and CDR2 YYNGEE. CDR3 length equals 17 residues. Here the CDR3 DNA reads TGTGCCAGCAGTAAGGGACTAGCGGGACTTGACACAGATACGCAGTATTTT. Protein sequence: CASSKGLAGLDTDTQYF.

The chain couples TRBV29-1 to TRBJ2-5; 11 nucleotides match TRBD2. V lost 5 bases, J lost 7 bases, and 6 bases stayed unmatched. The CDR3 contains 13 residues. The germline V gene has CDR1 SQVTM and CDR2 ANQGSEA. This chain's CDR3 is CSVLLAGAGTQYF. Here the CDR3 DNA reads TGCAGCGTTTTACTAGCGGGAGCGGGGACCCAGTACTTC.

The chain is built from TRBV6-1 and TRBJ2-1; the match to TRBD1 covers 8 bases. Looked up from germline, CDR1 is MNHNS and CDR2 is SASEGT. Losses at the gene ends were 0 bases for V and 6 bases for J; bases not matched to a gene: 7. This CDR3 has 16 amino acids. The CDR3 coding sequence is TGTGCCAGCAGTGAAGCCACGACAGGGGTAGGCAATGAGCAGTTCTTC. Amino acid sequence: CASSEATTGVGNEQFF.

This chain's CDR3 is CASTPTGTNEKLFF. The CDR3, as DNA: TGTGCCAGCACTCCGACAGGGACTAATGAAAAACTGTTTTTT. V is TRBV6-5 and J is TRBJ1-4, with 7 bases identical to TRBD1. V shed 7 bases, J shed 2 bases, and the junction held 4 bases outside the gene matches. The CDR3 length is 14 residues. Germline CDR1 is MNHEY and CDR2 is SVGAGI.